What follows is one TCR beta chain and its context. What it binds is unknown. This entry belongs to a study of cytomegalovirus exposure and HLA in healthy donors. The table came from immunoSEQ multiplex PCR; TCRdb's copy has only in-frame clones and leaves some out. Among 150,000 to 200,000 clones listed, more than 70% were seen once. Whole-study findings and limits: It was reportedly the case that the classifier diagnosed cytomegalovirus status with high specificity and sensitivity. Associated with cytomegalovirus, according to the listing, were 150 to 200 TCR beta chains. That first-cohort TCR clusters tended to co-occur in the roughly 130 validation repertoires was found in a later analysis. Despite most TCR sequences being rare, some public TCRs occurred in many donors.

The clonotype was recovered from a man younger than 35 in good health and CMV-seronegative. Material: PBMCs.

The CDR3 nucleotides read TGTGCCACCAGCAGAGCGGACGGCAGGGGGGAGGAGCAGTACTTC. Translated, it gives CATSRADGRGEEQYF. This sequence joins TRBV15 and TRBJ2-7, with a possible D match to TRBD1 (7 bases). The CDR3 totals 15 residues. Germline V gene sequence: CDR1 LNHNV, CDR2 YYDKDF (reference sequence). V lost 1 base, J lost 7 bases, and 17 bases lay in between.